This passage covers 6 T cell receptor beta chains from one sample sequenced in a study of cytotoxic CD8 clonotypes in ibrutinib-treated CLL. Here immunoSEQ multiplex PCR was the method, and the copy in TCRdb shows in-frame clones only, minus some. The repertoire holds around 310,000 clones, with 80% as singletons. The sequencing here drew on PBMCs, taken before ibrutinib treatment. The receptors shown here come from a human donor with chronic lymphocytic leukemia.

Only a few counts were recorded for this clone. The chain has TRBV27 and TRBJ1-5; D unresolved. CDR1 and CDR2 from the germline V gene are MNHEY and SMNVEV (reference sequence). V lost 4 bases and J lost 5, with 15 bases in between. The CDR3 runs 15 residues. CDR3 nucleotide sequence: TGTGCCAGCAGTTCGCATACCCTACAAGATCAGCCCCAGCATTTT. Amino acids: CASSSHTLQDQPQHF.

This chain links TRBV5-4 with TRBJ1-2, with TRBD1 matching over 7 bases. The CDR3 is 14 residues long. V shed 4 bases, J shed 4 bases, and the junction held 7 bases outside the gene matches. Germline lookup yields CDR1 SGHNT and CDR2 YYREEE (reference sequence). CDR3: CASSPAGQVYGYTF. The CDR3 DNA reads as TGTGCCAGCAGCCCGGCCGGACAGGTCTATGGCTACACCTTC.

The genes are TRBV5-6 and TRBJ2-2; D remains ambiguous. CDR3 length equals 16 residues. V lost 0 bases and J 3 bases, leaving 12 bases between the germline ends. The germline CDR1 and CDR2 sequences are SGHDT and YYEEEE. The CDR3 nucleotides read TGTGCCAGCAGCTTGGGACACCCGGCATACACCGGGGAGCTGTTTTTT. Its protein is CASSLGHPAYTGELFF.

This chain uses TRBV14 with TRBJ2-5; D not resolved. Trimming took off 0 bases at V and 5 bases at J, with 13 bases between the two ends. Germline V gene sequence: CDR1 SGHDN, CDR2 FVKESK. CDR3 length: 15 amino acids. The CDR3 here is CASSQDRIGRETQYF. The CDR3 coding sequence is TGTGCCAGCAGCCAAGATCGGATCGGACGGGAGACCCAGTACTTC.

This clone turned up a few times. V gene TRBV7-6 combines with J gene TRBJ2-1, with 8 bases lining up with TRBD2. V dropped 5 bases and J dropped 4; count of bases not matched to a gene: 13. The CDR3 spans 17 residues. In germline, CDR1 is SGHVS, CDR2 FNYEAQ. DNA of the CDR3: TGTGCCAGCAGCCCTAATCCAATAGCGGGAACGTACAATGAGCAGTTCTTC. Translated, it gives CASSPNPIAGTYNEQFF.

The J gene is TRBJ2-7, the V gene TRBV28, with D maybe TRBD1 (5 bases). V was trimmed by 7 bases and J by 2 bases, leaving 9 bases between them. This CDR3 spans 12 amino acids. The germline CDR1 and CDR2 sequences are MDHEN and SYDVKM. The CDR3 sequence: CASNRQTYEQYF. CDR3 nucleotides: TGTGCCAGCAACCGACAGACCTACGAGCAGTACTTC.